Here is one T cell receptor beta chain with its context. Deletions cut 2 bases from V and 0 bases from J, with 8 bases between. The CDR3 has 15 residues. The germline gives CDR1 SGHTA, CDR2 FQGTGA. TCR beta chains were sequenced at survey level with immunoSEQ. Produced via immunoSEQ multiplex PCR; TCRdb's table is partial and in-frame only. The sample has under 65,000 clones, over 85% seen once. The sequencing sample was made of PBMCs. V gene TRBV7-3 combines with J gene TRBJ1-3, with D hard to call. This clonotype was sampled from a man aged 40-49 years with rheumatoid arthritis. The CDR3 region is CASSLLGTSGNTIYF. The CDR3, as DNA: TGTGCCAGCAGCTTATTGGGCACCTCTGGAAACACCATATATTTT.